One and the same sample provided the 21 T cell receptor beta chains below, sequenced in a study of blood T cell repertoires in COVID-19. Using immunoSEQ multiplex PCR, the repertoire was profiled, and TCRdb retains in-frame clones only, with some absent. The sample has a few hundred thousand clones, approximately 88% seen once. The sample was PBMCs or T cells enriched from blood (not recorded which). The origin of the receptors is a middle-aged woman with acute COVID-19.

The rearrangement links TRBV19 to TRBJ1-4; 9 bases align to TRBD1. The CDR3 extends over 16 amino acids. The germline gives CDR1 LNHDA, CDR2 SQIVND (reference sequence). The V segment lost 3 bases and the J segment 12 bases; nucleotides outside the gene matches: 14. CDR3 protein: CASSMFGQGLSSELFF. The CDR3 region has the DNA TGTGCCAGTAGTATGTTCGGACAGGGGCTAAGCTCGGAACTGTTTTTT. Full variable domain (remainder filled in from reference TRBV19 and TRBJ1-4): DGGITQSPKYLFRKEGQNVTLSCEQNLNHDAMYWYRQDPGQGLRLIYYSQIVNDFQKGDIAEGYSVSREKKESFPLTVTSAQKNPTAFYLCASSMFGQGLSSELFFGSGTQLSVL.

V usage is TRBV24-1 and J usage is TRBJ2-1, with 7 bases fitting TRBD2. This CDR3 is built from 15 residues. The V and J ends lost 5 bases and 2 bases, in that order; junction bases with no gene match: 5. Per the germline V gene, CDR1 is KGHDR and CDR2 is SFDVKD. CDR3 nucleotides: TGTGCCACCAGTGTTGGGGGGGAGACCTACAATGAGCAGTTCTTC. It translates to CATSVGGETYNEQFF.

The chain employs TRBV7-2 and TRBJ2-7; D possibly corresponds to TRBD2 (5 bases). CDR1 and CDR2 (germline): SGHTA, FQGNSA. CDR3 length equals 13 residues. V lost 1 base and J 7 bases, leaving 11 bases between the germline ends. The CDR3 DNA reads TGTGCCAGCAGCTTAGTGGTGACGGGAGAGCAGTACTTC. Protein sequence: CASSLVVTGEQYF.

The chain carries TRBV10-3 and TRBJ2-1; 8 bases map to TRBD2. Trimming cost V 3 bases and J 6 bases; bases outside gene matches: 7. Germline values: CDR1 ENHRY, CDR2 SYGVKD. The CDR3 totals 15 residues. CDR3 region: CAISDTGGLINEQFF. In DNA, the CDR3 is TGTGCCATCAGTGATACGGGAGGGCTTATCAATGAGCAGTTCTTC.

The chain couples TRBV15 to TRBJ2-5; the D gene is possibly TRBD1 (6 bases). V was pared by 1 base and J by 5 bases, with 11 bases between. The CDR3 covers 14 residues. Germline assignment: CDR1 LNHNV and CDR2 YYDKDF (reference sequence). CDR3 protein: CATSRGTAPETQYF. Here the CDR3 DNA reads TGTGCCACCAGCAGAGGGACAGCCCCGGAGACCCAGTACTTC.

J is TRBJ1-2 and V is TRBV9; TRBD1 matches at 8 bases. Germline trimming cut 0 bases from V and 7 bases from J; bases unmatched to any gene: 5. CDR3 size: 14 residues. Germline V gene lookup returns CDR1 SGDLS and CDR2 YYNGEE. The CDR3 is CASSVGLDRVGYTF. The CDR3 DNA follows: TGTGCCAGCAGCGTAGGTCTGGACAGGGTTGGCTACACCTTC.

The chain links TRBV27 to TRBJ1-2; perhaps TRBD1 as D (6 bases). CDR3 size: 14 residues. V lost 1 base and J lost 5, with 11 bases in between. Germline V CDR1 and CDR2: MNHEY, SMNVEV (reference sequence). This CDR3 is CASSLYSGAYGYTF. The DNA for the CDR3 is TGTGCCAGCAGTTTATACTCAGGGGCTTATGGCTACACCTTC.

In DNA form, the CDR3 reads TGTGCCAGTAGCCTAGCCTCTCAGACGTCTAATTCACCCCTCCACTTT. Its translation is CASSLASQTSNSPLHF. The rearrangement uses TRBV19 and TRBJ1-6; D is ambiguous. Germline assignment: CDR1 LNHDA and CDR2 SQIVND (reference sequence). Trimming pared 6 bases from V and 6 bases from J, leaving 18 bases between. The length of the CDR3 is 16 residues.

The chain employs TRBV30 and TRBJ2-7; 12 bases are a match to TRBD2. The V segment lost 2 bases and the J segment 8 bases; nucleotides outside the gene matches: 7. Germline-derived CDR1 and CDR2 are GTSNPN and SVGIG (reference sequence). CDR3 length equals 14 residues. In nucleotides, the CDR3 is TGTGCCTGGAGTTCTAGCGGGGGGGCTGTAAAGCAGTACTTC. Translating gives CAWSSSGGAVKQYF.

The genes are TRBV7-2 and TRBJ1-1; D not resolved. The CDR3 is made up of 13 amino acids. The germline CDR1 and CDR2 sequences are SGHTA and FQGNSA. Trimming took off 8 bases at V and 5 bases at J, with 15 bases between the two ends. The CDR3 spells CASGTSALTEAFF. Written as DNA, the CDR3 is TGTGCCAGCGGAACGAGCGCGTTGACTGAAGCTTTCTTT.

The V and J genes are TRBV19 and TRBJ1-5; possibly TRBD1 for D (6 bases). CDR3 size: 17 residues. Germline V lookup: CDR1 LNHDA, CDR2 SQIVND (reference sequence). Trimming shortened V by 4 bases and J by 10 bases, and 26 bases separated the two germline ends. DNA of the CDR3: TGTGCCAGTAGTACCCGAGGGGGAGGGGCCCCGATCAGTCCCCAGCATTTT. This sequence encodes CASSTRGGGAPISPQHF. Variable domain in full (rest from reference TRBV19 and TRBJ1-5): DGGITQSPKYLFRKEGQNVTLSCEQNLNHDAMYWYRQDPGQGLRLIYYSQIVNDFQKGDIAEGYSVSREKKESFPLTVTSAQKNPTAFYLCASSTRGGGAPISPQHFGDGTRLSIL.

This chain joins TRBV5-6 and TRBJ2-7; 8 bases are a match to TRBD1. The CDR3 contains 15 residues. V lost 4 bases, J lost 2 bases, and 8 bases stayed unmatched. In germline, CDR1 is SGHDT, CDR2 YYEEEE. CDR3 nucleotides: TGTGCCAGCAGCCTAGGGACAGGAATAGCCTACGAGCAGTACTTC. Its protein product is CASSLGTGIAYEQYF.

The chain combines TRBV7-2 with TRBJ1-5, with D hard to call. V was clipped by 1 base and J by 9 bases, with 10 bases between them. The CDR3 extends over 13 amino acids. The germline V gene encodes CDR1 SGHTA and CDR2 FQGNSA. The CDR3 spells CASSLGQRRPQHF. The CDR3 DNA sequence: TGTGCCAGCAGCTTAGGTCAACGTAGGCCCCAGCATTTT.

The CDR3 region is CASSLAGLGTSGVTDTQYF. The CDR3 DNA reads as TGCGCCAGCAGCTTGGCTGGACTGGGGACTAGCGGGGTCACAGATACGCAGTATTTT. The J gene is TRBJ2-3, the V gene TRBV5-1; 13 bases line up with TRBD2. Germline-derived CDR1 and CDR2 are SGHRS and YFSETQ. The CDR3 consists of 19 residues. The trim removed 0 bases at V and 2 bases at J, leaving 9 bases unmatched.

This clone was seen only a few times. The chain uses TRBV7-2 and TRBJ1-1, with D maybe TRBD1 (6 bases). The CDR3 runs 16 residues. CDR1 is SGHTA, CDR2 FQGNSA, per germline. Deletions cut 2 bases from V and 3 bases from J, with 16 bases between. CDR3 amino acids: CASSLFLAQGHTEAFF. The CDR3 coding sequence is TGTGCCAGCAGCTTATTTCTCGCCCAGGGGCACACTGAAGCTTTCTTT.

The chain combines TRBV14 with TRBJ2-1; possibly TRBD1 for D (6 bases). V lost 0 bases and J lost 6, with 15 bases in between. Germline V gene data show CDR1 as SGHDN and CDR2 as FVKESK. This CDR3 region has 16 residues. The CDR3 region has the DNA TGTGCCAGCAGCCAAGATCGAGACAGGTACCGCAATGAGCAGTTCTTC. Amino acids: CASSQDRDRYRNEQFF.

The V gene is TRBV7-9, the J gene TRBJ2-1; tentatively, D is TRBD1 (6 bases). Trimming took 5 bases from V and 15 from J, leaving 23 bases between them. CDR1 is SEHNR and CDR2 is FQNEAQ in the germline V gene (reference sequence). CDR3 size: 14 residues. CDR3: CASSLPTGPLSMFF. The CDR3 DNA follows: TGTGCCAGCAGCCTTCCGACAGGCCCGCTAAGTATGTTCTTC.

The J gene is TRBJ2-3, the V gene TRBV7-2, with a weak D call TRBD2 (6 bases). The ends were cut back, 5 bases at V and 0 bases at J, with 15 bases in the middle. The CDR3 consists of 16 residues. Per the germline V gene, CDR1 is SGHTA and CDR2 is FQGNSA. CDR3 bases: TGTGCCAGCAGCCCTCGCTGGGGGGAGAGCACAGATACGCAGTATTTT. Translated, it gives CASSPRWGESTDTQYF.

The V and J genes are TRBV5-1 and TRBJ1-6; 8 bases fit TRBD1. The CDR3 contains 16 residues. Germline trimming cut 3 bases from V and 7 bases from J; bases unmatched to any gene: 9. Germline assignment: CDR1 SGHRS and CDR2 YFSETQ. The CDR3 DNA reads TGCGCCAGCAGCTCGGACAGGGTGAGGGAAAATTCACCCCTCCACTTT. This translates into CASSSDRVRENSPLHF.

V gene TRBV7-9 combines with J gene TRBJ2-1, with TRBD1 matching 12 bases. Germline CDR1 and CDR2: SEHNR and FQNEAQ (reference sequence). The CDR3 loop spans 13 amino acids. Unmatched junction bases numbered 4, after V lost 7 bases and J lost 9 bases. The CDR3 sequence is CASTGTGGGEQFF. For the CDR3, the DNA is TGTGCCAGCACAGGGACAGGGGGCGGTGAGCAGTTCTTC.

V and J are TRBV5-4 and TRBJ2-1; D is undetermined. Germline V gene lookup returns CDR1 SGHNT and CDR2 YYREEE (reference sequence). V was clipped by 0 bases and J by 6 bases, with 10 bases between them. This CDR3 has 14 residues. The DNA for the CDR3 is TGTGCCAGCAGCTTGGAGTCCATGGCCAATGAGCAGTTCTTC. This gives the protein CASSLESMANEQFF.